The clone carrying this T cell receptor (beta chain) has a count of ten or more. The antigen is not known. The germline gives CDR1 MRHNA, CDR2 SNTAGT. This CDR3 is built from 13 residues. V was cut by 3 bases and J by 1 base, with 3 bases left in between. The data derive from a study of early T cells in non-severe SARS-CoV-2 infection. Study details: Sequencing input comprised bulk RNA from unsorted whole blood; chain pairing was not available.

General study points: Lookups in VDJdb leaned toward anti-spike CD8 responses and missed private and CD4 specificities.

Each cDNA molecule carried a unique molecular identifier. MiXCR, run by TCRdb on the 5' RACE reads, gives a single entry per CDR3 protein. The sample shows approximately 70,000 distinct CDR3 sequences, approximately 12% of them seen only once. The source is an adult who was a healthcare worker with PCR-confirmed SARS-CoV-2 infection or an uninfected control (not recorded which). This chain uses TRBV6-4 with TRBJ2-2; D remains unclear. The sequenced sample consisted of whole blood. CDR3: CASSEGNTGELFF. CDR3 bases: TGTGCCAGCAGTGAGGGGAACACCGGGGAGCTGTTTTTT.